The entry that follows covers one T cell receptor (beta chain) sequence. Its antigen specificity is not known. The input lacks base qualities; no much larger clone sits a single base away. For CDR1 and CDR2, the germline V gene lists MDHEN and SYDVKM. Spanning cysteine to phenylalanine, the CDR3 consists of 12 amino acids. CDR3 DNA only is kept here, 36 bases in frame from base 1. V is reduced by 1 base and J by 9 bases, leaving a spacing of 7 bases between them. The sample belongs to a study of vaccination and CD4 T cells after COVID-19 (dated by TCRdb to the early 2020s). Describing the broader study: Every convalescent patient had a positive nasal swab PCR test for SARS-CoV-2, with mild disease in several patients and severe disease in one. In control cultures, a CEFX viral epitope pool was used as positive control, an HIV-1 Nef peptide pool was used as negative control, or no peptide was added. Six males and four females were included in the convalescent cohort, with two Hispanic individuals, seven Caucasians, two Asians and one multiracial person represented. Post-vaccine blood samples were taken a median of approximately 76 days after the second vaccine dose, with a range of roughly 13 to 250 days. Participants got two doses of the Pfizer-BioNTech BNT162b2 vaccine (n=8) or two doses of the Moderna mRNA-1273 vaccine (n=2). In ten to eleven COVID-19 convalescent patients and a few infection-naive healthy vaccine recipients, the spike-specific CD4+ TCR repertoire before mRNA vaccination was compared with the repertoire after mRNA vaccination. Post-COVID blood samples were collected from convalescent patients a median of around 100 days after diagnosis, with a range of roughly 30 to 161 days. Overlapping spike peptide pools from SARS-CoV-2 and from the common cold coronaviruses HCoV-NL63, HCoV-OC43 and HCoV-229E were used as culture stimuli.

The library was built by means of PCR. DNA from cultured CD4+ T cells underwent TCR sequencing with the Oncomine TCR Beta short-read assay at the Johns Hopkins FTIC core. Genomic DNA was extracted from the cultured CD4+ T cells with the QIAamp micro DNA kit. Oncomine TCR Beta libraries made from cultured CD4+ T cells were pooled using unique dual indexes and sequenced on an Illumina iSeq 100. The authors processed their data as follows. Non-productive sequences were removed, and CDR3s that did not start with C, did not end with F or W, or were shorter than 7 amino acids were discarded. The MANAFEST web application was used to identify antigen-specific clonotypes by comparing peptide-stimulated wells against reference wells and other culture wells. To be called positive, a clone needed an FDR below 0.05, an odds ratio above 5, and a productive frequency above 0.1% in at least two of three replicate wells. A clonotype counted as cross-reactive if it showed significant expansion both in the SARS-CoV-2 spike wells and in at least one common cold coronavirus spike condition. Similarity between CDR3 sequences was evaluated in R version 3.6.1 using Levenshtein distances (stringdist) and unrooted phylogenetic trees (ape). Starting from the raw public reads, TCRdb applied fastp trimming at Q25, assembled clones with MiXCR and retained in-frame beta chains. Each entry merges the rows of one CDR3 protein and shows their most common DNA and genes. TCRdb's processing, not the study's, gives the V and J calls here. The table for this sample lists approximately 12,000 distinct CDR3 sequences; 40% to 50% of them were counted only once. Jointly, the top ten make up roughly 20% of the sample.

General conclusions and limits of the study: Among the post-vaccine SARS-CoV-2-reactive clones in convalescent patients, a median about 89% showed up only after vaccination, which suggests vaccine-specific priming. Although the median number of SARS-CoV-2-reactive clonotypes went up from some 23 after infection to 38 after vaccination, the increase was not significant. The study included relatively few convalescent patients and did not analyze early timepoints after natural infection. Of the vaccine-specific clones in convalescent patients, 304 of 307, or nearly all, reacted only to SARS-CoV-2 spike and did not cross-react with common cold coronaviruses.

The treatment or condition label for this specimen denotes: approximately nine-day PBMC culture with coronavirus spike peptide pools or control peptides (ViraFEST assay). To expand antigen-specific T cells with peptide pools and then pick out the expanded clonotypes through TCR sequencing, the study relied on the ViraFEST assay. The convalescent patients' positive SARS-CoV-2 PCR tests fell between March and December 2020, which was before the Alpha, Beta and Delta variants emerged in the United States. PBMCs were cultured at roughly 1.9 million per well in IMDM supplemented with roughly 5.2% human AB serum and 8.5 to 10 IU/ml IL-2, with approximately 10 ug/ml peptide pools added. On days 3 and 7, half of the culture medium was replaced with fresh IL-2-containing medium. CD4+ T cells were isolated after roughly nine days of culture through negative selection using the EasySep CD4+ T cell isolation kit. Ficoll-Paque Plus gradient centrifugation was used to isolate PBMCs from whole blood, and the isolated PBMCs were then either used fresh or cryopreserved at -140C. In general, triplicate wells were set up for every culture condition.

The sample here was CD4+ T cells from blood, cultured in vitro, taken before SARS-CoV-2 vaccination. The clonotype was recovered from a human donor who had recovered from COVID-19. The V and J genes are TRBV28 and TRBJ2-1; there is no confident call for the D gene. The base sequence is TGTGCCAGCAGTTTATCCTCGACTGAGCAGTTCTTC. The resulting protein is CASSLSSTEQFF.